This T cell receptor beta chain was captured by sequencing in a study of cytomegalovirus exposure and HLA in healthy donors. Measured with immunoSEQ multiplex PCR; TCRdb has only the in-frame clones, and not every one. This sample carries 55,000 to 75,000 clones, approximately 93% of them seen once, and the ten largest clones take 1.4%. Source material: PBMCs. The TCR sequence derives from a young man in good health and CMV-seropositive.

The CDR3 nucleotides read TGTGCCAGTAACGAATATGGCGGGGTGGAGAACACTGAAGCTTTCTTT. Translating gives CASNEYGGVENTEAFF. The genes are TRBV19 and TRBJ1-1; D unclear. V was pared by 7 bases and J by 1 base, with 19 bases between. The CDR3 spans 16 residues. Germline assignment: CDR1 LNHDA and CDR2 SQIVND (reference sequence).